The 25 T cell receptor beta chains below all came from one sample that was sequenced in a study of metastatic and nonmetastatic thyroid tumors. TCRdb reprocessed the PCR reads via MiXCR. The data show roughly 18,000 clones, 21% seen once. All patients were untreated before thyroid surgery. Source material: tumor tissue. These TCRs come from a female donor with papillary thyroid cancer or a benign thyroid nodule (not recorded which). Some clones in this sample may be carry-over from other donors' samples.

Details on this clone: The germline gene is not matched at one end of the junction; a read error may be the cause. The J gene is TRBJ2-2, the V gene TRBV7-7, with D possibly TRBD1 on 6 matching bases. CDR3 length: 16 residues. Germline V gene lookup returns CDR1 SSHAT and CDR2 FNYEAQ (reference sequence). As DNA, the CDR3 is TGTGCTAGCAGCCAAGTAGGGGGACCGAACACCGGGGAGCTGTTTTTT. Protein product: CASSQVGGPNTGELFF.

The rearrangement links TRBV6-1 to TRBJ2-7, with TRBD1 as a possible D gene (6 bases). The V gene's germline CDR1 is MNHNS and CDR2 SASEGT. V lost 7 bases and J 2 bases, leaving 12 bases between the germline ends. The CDR3 sequence is 13 residues long. DNA for the CDR3: TGTGCCAGCACCCTGGGGGCAACCTACGAGCAGTACTTC. Protein sequence: CASTLGATYEQYF.

The V gene is TRBV19, the J gene TRBJ1-1; weak D call: TRBD1 (5 bases). The CDR3 extends over 11 amino acids. Trimming took off 9 bases at V and 11 bases at J, with 16 bases between the two ends. CDR1 is LNHDA, CDR2 SQIVND, per germline (reference sequence). This chain's CDR3 is CASYTTGWAFF. The DNA of the CDR3 is TGTGCCAGCTATACCACAGGTTGGGCTTTCTTT. Full variable domain (outside the CDR3, taken from reference TRBV19 and TRBJ1-1): DGGITQSPKYLFRKEGQNVTLSCEQNLNHDAMYWYRQDPGQGLRLIYYSQIVNDFQKGDIAEGYSVSREKKESFPLTVTSAQKNPTAFYLCASYTTGWAFFGQGTRLTVV.

This rearrangement joins TRBV7-9 to TRBJ1-3; tentative D call: TRBD1 (6 bases). Germline CDR1 SEHNR, CDR2 FQNEAQ (reference sequence). The CDR3 extends over 14 amino acids. V was pared by 5 bases and J by 4 bases, with 12 bases between. The CDR3, as DNA: TGTGCCAGCAGCCAAGGGGGATCGGGAAACACCATATATTTT. It yields the protein CASSQGGSGNTIYF.

The sample holds many counts of this clone. The V and J genes are TRBV7-9 and TRBJ2-1; no firm D call. There are 14 residues in the CDR3. Trimming cost V 6 bases and J 0 bases, with 9 bases left between them. In germline, CDR1 is SEHNR, CDR2 FQNEAQ (reference sequence). The CDR3, as DNA: TGTGCCAGCAGAGGGCGGTACTCCTACAATGAGCAGTTCTTC. Translated: CASRGRYSYNEQFF.

A few counts support this clone. An end of the junction differs from the germline gene, which may be a read error. The CDR3 loop reads CAISLAPMSSGNTIYF. In DNA form, the CDR3 reads TGTGCCATCAGTCTAGCCCCTATGAGCTCTGGAAACACCATATATTTT. This sequence joins TRBV28 and TRBJ1-3; no firm D call. The CDR3 loop spans 16 amino acids. The V gene's germline CDR1 is MDHEN and CDR2 SYDVKM.

This clone came up many times. V gene TRBV20-1 combines with J gene TRBJ2-5; D is possibly TRBD1 (6 bases). Germline CDR1 and CDR2: DFQATT and SNEGSKA (reference sequence). The CDR3 extends over 14 amino acids. Deletions cut 3 bases from V and 2 bases from J, with 13 bases between. The CDR3 DNA reads as TGCAGTGCTAGGGATACAGGGTTACAAGAGACCCAGTACTTC. It specifies CSARDTGLQETQYF.

This clone was seen ten or more times. A much larger clone sits a single nucleotide away, making a read error possible. The sample carries other DNA sequences with the same CDR3. The V and J genes are TRBV6-1 and TRBJ1-2, with D hard to call. The V end was cut by 5 bases, the J end by 2 bases, with 9 bases between. CDR1 is MNHNS and CDR2 is SASEGT in the germline V gene. The CDR3 is 13 residues long. The CDR3 reads CASSPGPNYGYTF. The CDR3 bases are TGTGCCAGCAGTCCCGGACCCAACTATGGCTACACCTTC.

The table lists this clone with many counts. One junction end does not reproduce the germline sequence, and a read error may be involved. This chain uses TRBV7-7 with TRBJ2-3; 9 positions match TRBD2. The CDR3 has 14 residues. From germline, CDR1 is SSHAT and CDR2 FNYEAQ (reference sequence). The CDR3 region is CASSLGTSPDTQYF. CDR3 nucleotides: TGTGCTAGCAGCTTGGGGACTAGCCCAGATACGCAGTATTTT.

The chain is built from TRBV6-1 and TRBJ1-2; D is possibly TRBD1 (6 bases). Trimming shortened V by 8 bases and J by 4 bases, and 17 bases separated the two germline ends. CDR1 and CDR2 (germline): MNHNS, SASEGT. The CDR3 runs 14 residues. The CDR3 coding sequence is TGTGCCAGCGTGTTTTCGGACAGATCCTATGGCTACACCTTC. This translates into CASVFSDRSYGYTF.

In this sample, this clone turned up many times. The rearrangement joins TRBV18 to TRBJ2-1; 8 bases are shared with TRBD1. V shed 1 base and J 4 bases; nucleotides not matched to a gene: 0. The germline V gene has CDR1 KGHSH and CDR2 LQKENI. The CDR3 has 14 amino acids. The DNA of the CDR3 is TGTGCCAGCTCACCACGGACAGGGTACAATGAGCAGTTCTTC. Translating gives CASSPRTGYNEQFF.

This clone came up many times. The CDR3 region is CASSPLLSQETQYF. The CDR3 DNA sequence: TGCGCCAGCAGCCCCCTCTTAAGCCAAGAGACCCAGTACTTC. The chain is built from TRBV5-1 and TRBJ2-5; D gene ambiguous. The CDR3 has 14 amino acids. V was clipped by 4 bases and J by 1 base, with 11 bases between them. Germline V gene data show CDR1 as SGHRS and CDR2 as YFSETQ.

This clone is medium-sized in the sample. The chain uses TRBV20-1 and TRBJ2-3; 7 bases line up with TRBD2. Germline-derived CDR1 and CDR2 are DFQATT and SNEGSKA (reference sequence). The CDR3 extends over 15 amino acids. V shed 8 bases, J shed 4 bases, and the junction held 15 bases outside the gene matches. The CDR3 protein is CSLLRRETGADTQYF. CDR3 sequence (DNA): TGCAGTTTACTCAGGCGGGAGACGGGGGCAGATACGCAGTATTTT.

CDR3 in DNA: TGCAGTGCTAGAACATACAGGACAGGGCCCAGCGAGCAGTACTTC. Translated, it gives CSARTYRTGPSEQYF. The V gene is TRBV20-1, the J gene TRBJ2-7, with TRBD1 matching 8 bases. Germline V gene lookup returns CDR1 DFQATT and CDR2 SNEGSKA (reference sequence). Germline trimming cut 2 bases from V and 6 bases from J; bases unmatched to any gene: 12. The CDR3 has 15 residues.

This clone counts as medium-sized. This rearrangement joins TRBV20-1 to TRBJ1-2; a possible D gene is TRBD1 (5 bases). Germline values: CDR1 DFQATT, CDR2 SNEGSKA (reference sequence). CDR3 length: 16 amino acids. Trimming took 1 base from V and 2 from J, leaving 17 bases between them. This CDR3 is CSARGGVRLSNYGYTF. The CDR3 DNA is TGCAGTGCTAGAGGAGGGGTAAGGCTATCCAACTATGGCTACACCTTC.

This clone was counted ten times or more. The chain recombines TRBV5-8 with TRBJ1-1; the match to TRBD1 covers 9 bases. CDR1 is SGHTS and CDR2 is YDEGEE in the germline V gene. The CDR3 covers 17 residues. After removal of 1 base from V and 0 bases from J, the junction contained 7 bases not matched to a gene. The CDR3 coding sequence is TGTGCCAGCAGCTTGTGGACCGGGACAGGGATGAACACTGAAGCTTTCTTT. It translates to CASSLWTGTGMNTEAFF.

This chain links TRBV11-1 with TRBJ2-1, with 8 bases fitting TRBD2. Germline V gives CDR1 SGHAT, CDR2 FQDESV (reference sequence). The trim removed 5 bases at V and 8 bases at J, leaving 11 bases unmatched. This CDR3 has 15 residues. In DNA, the CDR3 is TGTGCCAGCAGCCAAGCGGGAGCCGAGTTCTATGAGCAGTTCTTC. Translation: CASSQAGAEFYEQFF.

This clone is judged medium-sized. This chain joins TRBV6-5 and TRBJ1-5; D is unresolved. CDR3 length: 13 residues. Germline V gives CDR1 MNHEY, CDR2 SVGAGI. Deletions cut 2 bases from V and 2 bases from J, with 4 bases between. This CDR3 reads CASSYGRNQPQHF. CDR3 bases: TGTGCCAGCAGTTACGGCCGCAATCAGCCCCAGCATTTT.

The chain is built from TRBV18 and TRBJ2-7; possibly TRBD1 or TRBD2 for D (5 bases each). CDR1 and CDR2 from the germline V gene are KGHSH and LQKENI. The V end was cut by 4 bases, the J end by 2 bases, with 9 bases between. There are 13 residues in the CDR3. CDR3 coding DNA: TGTGCCAGCTCACTCCAGGGACCCTACGAGCAGTACTTC. Protein product: CASSLQGPYEQYF.

The J gene is TRBJ2-7, the V gene TRBV20-1, with TRBD1 as a possible D gene (6 bases). Looked up from germline, CDR1 is DFQATT and CDR2 is SNEGSKA (reference sequence). The ends were cut back, 3 bases at V and 0 bases at J, with 15 bases in the middle. This CDR3 has 15 amino acids. The chain's CDR3 is CSASAGTRRSYEQYF. CDR3 DNA sequence: TGCAGTGCTAGCGCCGGGACACGACGCTCCTACGAGCAGTACTTC.

This clone occurred many times. CDR3 sequence (DNA): TGTGCCAGCAGCTTGGCGCTGAATCAGCCCCAGCATTTT. Protein product: CASSLALNQPQHF. The chain is built from TRBV5-8 and TRBJ1-5, with D unclear. Germline V gives CDR1 SGHTS, CDR2 YDEGEE. CDR3 length: 13 amino acids. V was cut by 0 bases and J by 4 bases, with 5 bases left in between.

This clone has a count of ten or more. This chain joins TRBV5-5 and TRBJ2-2; 7 bases line up with TRBD1. Losses at the gene ends were 1 base for V and 6 bases for J; bases not matched to a gene: 9. CDR1 is SGHKS and CDR2 is YYEKEE in the germline V gene (reference sequence). This CDR3 contains 16 residues. The CDR3: CASSLMPGGIAGELFF. CDR3 DNA sequence: TGTGCCAGCAGCTTGATGCCAGGGGGAATTGCCGGGGAGCTGTTTTTT.

The chain uses TRBV2 and TRBJ2-2; the D call may be TRBD1 or TRBD2 (5 bases each). The CDR3 has 14 residues. Trimming cost V 8 bases and J 5 bases, with 15 bases left between them. Germline assignment: CDR1 SNHLY and CDR2 FYNNEI. CDR3 sequence: CASERQGGTGELFF. The CDR3 DNA reads as TGTGCCAGCGAACGGCAGGGCGGGACCGGGGAGCTGTTTTTT.

This clone was observed many times. The chain joins TRBV29-1 to TRBJ2-7; 8 bases agree with TRBD1. The CDR3 loop spans 13 amino acids. Germline values: CDR1 SQVTM, CDR2 ANQGSEA. CDR3 sequence reads: CNPFQDRAYEQYF. In nucleotides, the CDR3 is TGCAACCCCTTCCAGGACAGGGCGTACGAGCAGTACTTC.

The rearrangement links TRBV7-2 to TRBJ1-4; D uncertain. Germline CDR1 reads SGHTA; CDR2 reads FQGNSA. The CDR3 is made up of 17 amino acids. The V gene lost 3 bases and the J gene lost 0 bases, with 14 bases spanning the gap. The CDR3 DNA sequence: TGTGCCAGCAGCTTGGTAGGGTTGGGAGCAACTAATGAAAAACTGTTTTTT. Translation: CASSLVGLGATNEKLFF.